A single T cell receptor (beta chain) is shown here with its context. Its specificity is unknown. The immunoSEQ assay was version 4, run in survey mode. The data were produced by immunoSEQ multiplex PCR, yet TCRdb's version contains in-frame clones alone and is incomplete. This table holds roughly 43,000 clones, around 89% found once. The data stem from a study of persistence of HIV-infected CD4 T cells. Nonspecific anti-CD3/anti-CD28 bead stimulation represents the broad CD4+ T cell repertoire. Sorting selected CD4+ T cells upregulating both CD40 ligand and CD69. The study, taken as a whole, reports: Within sorted populations, more oligoclonal TCRs accompanied more oligoclonal proviruses. CMV- and Gag-responding cells had lower TCRbeta richness than CD3/CD28-responding cells.

Germline values: CDR1 SGHDN, CDR2 FVKESK. This CDR3 is built from 15 residues. The ends lost 1 base at V and 4 bases at J; junction bases unmatched: 6. The sequencing used CD4+ T cells sorted from PBMCs after roughly 18-hour stimulation, collected from a patient who received antiretroviral therapy. The chain uses TRBV14 and TRBJ1-1, with 7 bases that match TRBD1. The clonotype originates from an adult man with HIV who was CMV-seropositive. CDR3 amino acids: CASSQARGRSTEAFF. The CDR3, as DNA: TGTGCCAGCAGCCAAGCCAGGGGGAGATCCACTGAAGCTTTCTTT.